These 8 T cell receptor beta chains share one sample of origin, sequenced in a study of blood T cell repertoires in COVID-19 (dated by TCRdb to about 2020). Library preparation used the immunoSEQ multiplex PCR assay. In TCRdb, the immuneACCESS table is reduced to in-frame sequences with V and J assigned. These tables do not hold every clone; where another copy was compared, an unresolved V gene accounts for under half, and the others remain unexplained. Present in this sample are some 160,000 clones, 75% to 85% of which were seen just once. The biggest ten clones account for about 5% of the sample. The sequenced sample consisted of peripheral blood. These receptors were collected from a woman aged 45-59 years with acute or convalescent COVID-19.

A remark on this clone: The junction departs from the called germline gene at one end, perhaps through a read error. The V and J genes are TRBV7-9 and TRBJ1-2, with 8 bases identical to TRBD1. The CDR3 is 13 residues long. Per the germline V gene, CDR1 is SEHNR and CDR2 is FQNEAQ (reference sequence). In DNA form, the CDR3 reads TGTGCCAGCAGCCGGGGATGGACAGGGCGGGCCTTCTTC. Residues: CASSRGWTGRAFF.

This clone was counted a single time. V is TRBV12-3 or TRBV12-4 and J is TRBJ1-1, with 8 positions matching TRBD1. This CDR3 is built from 13 residues. V gave up 6 bases and J gave up 4 bases; unmatched junction bases: 4. CDR3 loop: CASRDQGATEAFF. CDR3 coding DNA: TGTGCCAGCAGGGACCAGGGGGCCACTGAAGCTTTCTTT.

CDR3 DNA sequence: TGTGCCAGCAGCCAAGTTGAGGGACACGGCTACACCTTC. Its protein is CASSQVEGHGYTF. The chain employs TRBV14 and TRBJ1-2; TRBD1 is a possible D gene (6 bases). V was shortened by 1 base and J by 8 bases, with 11 bases between the two germline ends. The V gene's germline CDR1 is SGHDN and CDR2 FVKESK. CDR3 length: 13 amino acids.

A few counts support this clone. This chain uses TRBV7-3 with TRBJ2-1; TRBD1 matches 9 bases. Germline CDR1 SGHTA, CDR2 FQGTGA. This CDR3 region has 16 residues. The junction had 11 bases not matched to a gene; V was cut back by 8 bases and J by 3 bases. The chain's CDR3 is CASSRAGTGNYNEQFF. In nucleotides, the CDR3 is TGTGCCAGCTCGAGAGCCGGGACAGGGAACTACAATGAGCAGTTCTTC. Based on the CDR3 plus reference TRBV7-3 and TRBJ2-1, the full variable domain is GAGVSQTPSNKVTEKGKYVELRCDPISGHTALYWYRQSLGQGPEFLIYFQGTGAADDSGLPNDRFFAVRPEGSVSTLKIQRTERGDSAVYLCASSRAGTGNYNEQFFGPGTRLTVL.

The J gene is TRBJ1-4, the V gene TRBV5-1; tentative D call: TRBD1 (5 bases). Trimming shortened V by 4 bases and J by 0 bases, and 10 bases separated the two germline ends. Germline lookup yields CDR1 SGHRS and CDR2 YFSETQ. The CDR3 covers 15 residues. Here the CDR3 reads CASSRGVATNEKLFF. The CDR3 region has the DNA TGCGCCAGCAGCCGGGGGGTTGCAACTAATGAAAAACTGTTTTTT.

J is TRBJ1-2 and V is TRBV19; 9 bases fit TRBD1. The length of the CDR3 is 14 residues. V dropped 8 bases and J dropped 3; count of bases not matched to a gene: 7. CDR1 is LNHDA, CDR2 SQIVND, per germline (reference sequence). Here the CDR3 reads CASWGTGRDYGYTF. CDR3 sequence (DNA): TGTGCCAGTTGGGGGACAGGGAGGGACTATGGCTACACCTTC.

The chain joins TRBV19 to TRBJ1-6, with 10 bases identical to TRBD1. The CDR3 loop spans 13 amino acids. In germline, CDR1 is LNHDA, CDR2 SQIVND (reference sequence). CDR3 residues: CASGTGVNSPLHF. For the CDR3, the DNA is TGTGCGTCCGGGACAGGGGTAAATTCACCCCTCCACTTT.

The V gene is TRBV7-8, the J gene TRBJ1-1; perhaps TRBD1 as D (5 bases). V was shortened by 0 bases and J by 2 bases, with 10 bases between the two germline ends. The CDR3 has 15 residues. In germline, CDR1 is SGHVS, CDR2 FQNEAQ. The CDR3 DNA follows: TGTGCCAGCAGCTTAGCGGGGACTATTAACACTGAAGCTTTCTTT. This sequence encodes CASSLAGTINTEAFF.